The rows below give T cell receptor beta chains drawn from one sample of a study of quantifying T cell responses using KT2 cells. TCRdb ran MiXCR on the UMI-ligation and nested PCR reads and lists one entry per CDR3 protein. This table holds fewer than 50,000 distinct CDR3 sequences, 15% to 20% found once. Material: PBMCs spiked with cells of the T cell clone KT2. Source of these receptors: a human donor. The CDR3 runs from the conserved cysteine through the conserved F or W. A D gene is named only where the DNA matches it firmly. Size values are once, few and many counts, or a class for expanded clones, and some rows have none.

v_call,d_call,clone_size,j_call,cdr3_aa,cdr3_nt
TRBV12-3/TRBV12-4,TRBD1,-,TRBJ1-2,CASSYGTVGYTF,TGTGCCAGCAGTTACGGGACAGTTGGCTACACCTTC
TRBV5-5,-,few,TRBJ1-5,CASSLWIDQPQHF,TGTGCCAGCAGCTTGTGGATAGATCAGCCCCAGCATTTT
TRBV20-1,TRBD2,many,TRBJ2-1,CSARDVSGTSVQRWGNEQFF,TGCAGTGCTAGAGATGTCAGTGGGACTAGCGTCCAACGGTGGGGCAATGAGCAGTTCTTC
TRBV7-3,-,-,TRBJ1-1,CASSLRGGLNTEAFF,TGTGCCAGCAGCTTAAGGGGGGGGCTGAACACTGAAGCTTTCTTT
TRBV6-4,-,medium-sized,TRBJ2-3,CASSASGTDTQYF,TGTGCCAGCAGTGCTAGCGGCACAGATACGCAGTATTTT
TRBV3-1,-,-,TRBJ1-4,CASSQDPGAGEKLFF,TGTGCCAGCAGCCAAGATCCAGGGGCTGGTGAAAAACTGTTTTTT
TRBV28,TRBD1,-,TRBJ2-5,CASSFTGGTETQYF,TGTGCCAGCAGTTTTACAGGGGGCACGGAGACCCAGTACTTC
TRBV14,-,few,TRBJ2-3,CASKWQTENTQYF,TGTGCCAGCAAGTGGCAGACAGAGAATACGCAGTATTTT
TRBV27,-,few,TRBJ2-1,CASSSYSYYEQFF,TGTGCCAGCAGTAGCTACAGCTATTATGAGCAGTTCTTC
TRBV2,-,-,TRBJ1-1,CASSEALPNTEAFF,TGTGCCAGCAGTGAAGCCCTCCCGAACACTGAAGCTTTCTTT
TRBV11-3,TRBD1,few,TRBJ2-2,CASTSGGLTNTGELFF,TGTGCCAGCACCTCAGGGGGCTTAACGAACACCGGGGAGCTGTTTTTT
TRBV4-2,TRBD2,few,TRBJ2-4,CASSQESGGAGKNIQYF,TGTGCCAGCAGCCAGGAAAGCGGGGGGGCTGGGAAAAACATTCAGTACTTC
TRBV5-1,-,-,TRBJ1-6,CASSLDGRPDNSPLHF,TGCGCCAGCAGCTTGGACGGGCGACCTGATAATTCACCCCTCCACTTT
TRBV12-3/TRBV12-4,TRBD1,-,TRBJ2-5,CASSSRQGFETQYF,TGTGCCAGCAGTTCCCGACAGGGTTTCGAGACCCAGTACTTC
TRBV12-3/TRBV12-4,-,-,TRBJ1-4,CANVPPGATNEKLFF,TGTGCCAACGTCCCGCCCGGTGCAACTAATGAAAAACTGTTTTTT
TRBV7-2,TRBD2,-,TRBJ2-7,CASSSSGTSGYEQYF,TGTGCCAGCAGCAGCTCCGGGACTAGCGGGTACGAGCAGTACTTC
TRBV5-1,-,-,TRBJ2-1,CASSLDVFYNEQFF,TGCGCCAGCAGCTTGGATGTCTTCTACAATGAGCAGTTCTTC
TRBV12-1,-,-,TRBJ2-7,CASSFAQRGLEPYEQYF,TGTGCCAGCAGCTTTGCGCAAAGGGGACTAGAGCCCTACGAGCAGTACTTC
TRBV19,TRBD2,-,TRBJ2-1,CASSMREDGPYEQFF,TGTGCCAGTTCGATGCGGGAGGATGGCCCATACGAGCAGTTCTTC
TRBV5-1,-,few,TRBJ2-3,CASSLGQSTDTQYF,TGCGCCAGCAGCCTCGGACAGAGCACAGATACGCAGTATTTT
TRBV7-8,TRBD1,-,TRBJ2-5,CASRGDRGGFQKTQYF,TGTGCCAGCAGGGGGGACAGGGGAGGTTTCCAGAAGACCCAGTACTTC
TRBV4-3,TRBD2,-,TRBJ2-1,CASSLVAGRSYDEQFF,TGCGCCAGCAGCCTCGTAGCGGGCCGCTCCTACGATGAGCAGTTCTTC
TRBV20-1,-,few,TRBJ2-7,CSASPRLGAVYEQYF,TGCAGTGCTAGCCCCCGGCTAGGGGCCGTCTACGAGCAGTACTTC
TRBV7-8,TRBD2,-,TRBJ2-1,CASSLTAGEGEQFF,TGTGCCAGCAGCTTAACAGCGGGAGAAGGTGAGCAGTTCTTC
TRBV11-2,-,-,TRBJ2-7,CASSLGSPMEQYF,TGTGCCAGCAGCTTAGGCTCCCCTATGGAGCAGTACTTC
TRBV7-9,TRBD1,-,TRBJ1-1,CASSSQGPTEAFF,TGTGCCAGCAGCTCACAGGGGCCCACTGAAGCTTTCTTT
TRBV20-1,-,many,TRBJ2-7,CSARDGNWQYEQYF,TGCAGTGCTAGGGATGGGAACTGGCAATACGAGCAGTACTTC
TRBV6-5,-,many,TRBJ2-7,CASSYSARAYEQYF,TGTGCCAGCAGTTACTCTGCCAGGGCCTACGAGCAGTACTTC
TRBV6-2/TRBV6-3,-,-,TRBJ2-7,CASSPLFTGGAYEQYF,TGTGCCAGCAGCCCCCTCTTCACAGGGGGGGCCTACGAGCAGTACTTC
TRBV2,-,many,TRBJ1-5,CASSLVSQPQHF,TGTGCCAGCAGCCTGGTCTCCCAGCCCCAGCATTTT
TRBV5-1,TRBD1,-,TRBJ2-7,CASSSPDRGQASLEQYF,TGCGCCAGCAGCTCGCCGGACCGGGGACAGGCCTCCCTCGAGCAGTACTTC
TRBV20-1,TRBD1,few,TRBJ2-7,CSAHRGQSYEQYF,TGCAGTGCTCACAGGGGGCAATCCTACGAGCAGTACTTC
TRBV21-1,-,few,TRBJ2-7,CASSKGKDGSSYEQYF,TGTGCCAGCAGCAAAGGGAAGGATGGGAGCTCCTACGAGCAGTACTTC
TRBV7-9,TRBD2,few,TRBJ2-7,CASSLPGLAGGSARGEQYF,TGTGCCAGCAGCCTGCCGGGACTAGCGGGAGGGTCCGCCAGGGGGGAGCAGTACTTC
TRBV7-9,-,-,TRBJ1-5,CASAWGGDQPQHF,TGTGCCAGCGCTTGGGGGGGAGATCAGCCCCAGCATTTT
TRBV5-1,TRBD1,few,TRBJ1-1,CASSRGQGGTEAFF,TGCGCCAGCAGCAGAGGACAGGGAGGCACTGAAGCTTTCTTT
TRBV5-6,-,-,TRBJ2-2,CASSPLARAGTGELFF,TGTGCCAGCAGCCCACTGGCCAGGGCGGGCACCGGGGAGCTGTTTTTT
TRBV11-3,-,few,TRBJ2-2,CASSFPLAGELFF,TGTGCCAGCAGCTTTCCGTTAGCCGGGGAGCTGTTTTTT
TRBV6-1,TRBD2,-,TRBJ2-1,CASGGGSGTIGNEQFF,TGTGCCAGCGGCGGGGGTAGCGGAACTATAGGAAATGAGCAGTTCTTC
TRBV3-1,-,-,TRBJ2-7,CASSQEDATMKQYF,TGTGCCAGCAGCCAAGAGGACGCGACAATGAAACAGTACTTC
TRBV7-9,-,-,TRBJ2-7,CASSSLTRGSYEQYF,TGTGCCAGCAGCTCCCTCACTAGAGGCTCCTACGAGCAGTACTTC
TRBV10-2,-,few,TRBJ2-3,CASSDLQGRGTDTQYF,TGCGCCAGCAGTGACCTACAGGGGAGGGGGACAGATACGCAGTATTTT
TRBV3-2,-,few,TRBJ2-1,CASRTGTSGRYEQFF,TGTGCCAGCAGGACCGGGACTAGCGGGAGATATGAGCAGTTCTTC
TRBV6-1,-,few,TRBJ1-2,CASSERAYGYTF,TGTGCCAGCAGTGAAAGGGCCTATGGCTACACCTTC
TRBV27,TRBD1,-,TRBJ2-3,CASRFQGATDTQYF,TGTGCCAGCAGGTTCCAGGGGGCCACAGATACGCAGTATTTT
TRBV20-1,-,many,TRBJ2-7,CSARASAHEQYF,TGCAGTGCTAGAGCTTCTGCCCACGAGCAGTACTTC
TRBV7-2,TRBD2,-,TRBJ2-1,CASSPDPGGPFDF,TGTGCCAGCAGCCCCGACCCGGGAGGGCCGTTCGACTTC
TRBV4-1,-,-,TRBJ2-7,CASSQEDATGYEQYF,TGCGCCAGCAGCCAGGAGGACGCGACGGGCTACGAGCAGTACTTC
TRBV20-1,-,-,TRBJ1-2,CSALEDWGEIANYGYTF,TGCAGTGCTCTAGAGGATTGGGGGGAAATAGCTAACTATGGCTACACCTTC